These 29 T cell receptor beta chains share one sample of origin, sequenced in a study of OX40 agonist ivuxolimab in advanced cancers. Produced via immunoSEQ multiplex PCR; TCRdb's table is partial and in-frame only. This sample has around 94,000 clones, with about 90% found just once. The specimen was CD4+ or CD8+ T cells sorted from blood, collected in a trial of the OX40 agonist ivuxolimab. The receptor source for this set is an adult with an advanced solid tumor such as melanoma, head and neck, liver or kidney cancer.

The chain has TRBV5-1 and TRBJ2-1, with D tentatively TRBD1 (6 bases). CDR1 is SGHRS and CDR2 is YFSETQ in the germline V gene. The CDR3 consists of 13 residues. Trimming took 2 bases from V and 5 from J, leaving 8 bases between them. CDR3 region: CASSFRDNNEQFF. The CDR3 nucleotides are TGCGCCAGCAGCTTCCGGGACAACAATGAGCAGTTCTTC. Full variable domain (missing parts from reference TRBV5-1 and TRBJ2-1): KAGVTQTPRYLIKTRGQQVTLSCSPISGHRSVSWYQQTPGQGLQFLFEYFSETQRNKGNFPGRFSGRQFSNSRSEMNVSTLELGDSALYLCASSFRDNNEQFFGPGTRLTVL.

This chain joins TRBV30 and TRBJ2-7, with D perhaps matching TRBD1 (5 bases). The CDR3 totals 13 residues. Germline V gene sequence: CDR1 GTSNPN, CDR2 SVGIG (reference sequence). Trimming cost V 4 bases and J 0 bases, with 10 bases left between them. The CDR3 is CAWKTGASYEQYF. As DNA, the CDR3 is TGTGCCTGGAAGACTGGGGCCTCCTACGAGCAGTACTTC. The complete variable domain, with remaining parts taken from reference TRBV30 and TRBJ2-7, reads SQTIHQWPATLVQPVGSPLSLECTVEGTSNPNLYWYRQAAGRGLQLLFYSVGIGQISSEVPQNLSASRPQDRQFILSSKKLLLSDSGFYLCAWKTGASYEQYFGPGTRLTVT.

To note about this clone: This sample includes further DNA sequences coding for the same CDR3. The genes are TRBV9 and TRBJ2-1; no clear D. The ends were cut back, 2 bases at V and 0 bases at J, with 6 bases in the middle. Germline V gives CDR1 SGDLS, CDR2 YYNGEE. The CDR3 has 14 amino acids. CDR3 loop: CASSVGSSYNEQFF. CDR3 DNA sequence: TGTGCCAGCAGCGTGGGAAGCTCCTACAATGAGCAGTTCTTC.

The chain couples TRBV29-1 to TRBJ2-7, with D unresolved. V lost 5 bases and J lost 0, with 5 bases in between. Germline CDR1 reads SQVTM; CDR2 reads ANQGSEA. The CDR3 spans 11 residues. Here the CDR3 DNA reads TGCAGCGTTCGCTACTCCTACGAGCAGTACTTC. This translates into CSVRYSYEQYF.

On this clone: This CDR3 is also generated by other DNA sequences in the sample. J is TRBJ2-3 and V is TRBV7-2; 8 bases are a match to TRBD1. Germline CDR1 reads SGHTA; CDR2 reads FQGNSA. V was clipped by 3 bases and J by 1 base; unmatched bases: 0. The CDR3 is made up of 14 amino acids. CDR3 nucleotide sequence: TGTGCCAGCAGCTTGGACAGGGGCACAGATACGCAGTATTTT. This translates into CASSLDRGTDTQYF.

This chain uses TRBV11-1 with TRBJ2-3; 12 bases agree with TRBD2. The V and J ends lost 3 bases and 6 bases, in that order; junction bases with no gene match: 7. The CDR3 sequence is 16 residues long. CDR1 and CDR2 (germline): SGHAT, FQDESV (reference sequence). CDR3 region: CASSFETSGSGDTQYF. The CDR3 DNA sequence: TGTGCCAGCAGCTTTGAGACTAGCGGGAGCGGCGATACGCAGTATTTT.

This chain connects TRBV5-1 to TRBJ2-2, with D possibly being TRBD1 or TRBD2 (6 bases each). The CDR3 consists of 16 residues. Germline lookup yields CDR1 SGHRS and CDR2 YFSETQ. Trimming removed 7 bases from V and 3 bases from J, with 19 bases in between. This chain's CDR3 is CASSSLGGLDTGELFF. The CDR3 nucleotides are TGCGCCAGCTCCTCGTTGGGGGGCCTCGACACCGGGGAGCTGTTTTTT.

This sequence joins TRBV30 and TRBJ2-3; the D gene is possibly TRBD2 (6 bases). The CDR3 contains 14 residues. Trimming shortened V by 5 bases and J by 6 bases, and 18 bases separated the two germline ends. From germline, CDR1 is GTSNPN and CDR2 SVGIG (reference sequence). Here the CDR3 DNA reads TGTGCCTGGCGAGGCGGGGAGGACGTGGATACGCAGTATTTT. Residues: CAWRGGEDVDTQYF.

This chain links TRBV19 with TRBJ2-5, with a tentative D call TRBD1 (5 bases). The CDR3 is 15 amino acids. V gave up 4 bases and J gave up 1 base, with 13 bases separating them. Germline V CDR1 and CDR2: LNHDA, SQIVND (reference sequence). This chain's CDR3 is CASSKRQLVQETQYF. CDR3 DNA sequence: TGTGCCAGTAGTAAAAGACAGCTCGTCCAAGAGACCCAGTACTTC.

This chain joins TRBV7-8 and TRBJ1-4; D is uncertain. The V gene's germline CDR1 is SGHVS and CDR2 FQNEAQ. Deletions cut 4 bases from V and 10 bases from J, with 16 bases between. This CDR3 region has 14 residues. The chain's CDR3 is CASSSFDLSGKLFF. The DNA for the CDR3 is TGTGCCAGCAGCTCTTTTGACCTATCAGGAAAACTGTTTTTT.

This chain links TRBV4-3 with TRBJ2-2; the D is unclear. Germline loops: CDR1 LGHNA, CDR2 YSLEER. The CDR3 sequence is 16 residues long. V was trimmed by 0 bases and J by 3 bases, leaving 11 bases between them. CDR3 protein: CASSQDLREDTGELFF. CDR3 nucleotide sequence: TGCGCCAGCAGCCAAGATCTGAGAGAGGACACCGGGGAGCTGTTTTTT.

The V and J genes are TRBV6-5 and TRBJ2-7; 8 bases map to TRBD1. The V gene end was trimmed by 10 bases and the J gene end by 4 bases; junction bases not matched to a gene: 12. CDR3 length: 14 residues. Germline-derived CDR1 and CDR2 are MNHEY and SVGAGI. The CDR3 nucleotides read TGTGCCACCAAGCCCACGGGACAGGCGTACGAGCAGTACTTC. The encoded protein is CATKPTGQAYEQYF.

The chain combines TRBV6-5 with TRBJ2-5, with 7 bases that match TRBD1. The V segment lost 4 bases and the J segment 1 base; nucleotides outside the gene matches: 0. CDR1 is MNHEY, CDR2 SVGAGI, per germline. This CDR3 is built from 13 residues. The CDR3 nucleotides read TGTGCCAGCAGTTGGGACAGCCAAGAGACCCAGTACTTC. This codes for CASSWDSQETQYF.

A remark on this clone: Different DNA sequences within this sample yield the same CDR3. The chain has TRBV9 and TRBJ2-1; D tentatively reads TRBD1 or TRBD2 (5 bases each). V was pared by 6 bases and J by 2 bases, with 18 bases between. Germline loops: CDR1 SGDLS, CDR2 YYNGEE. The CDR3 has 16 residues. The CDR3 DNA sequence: TGTGCCAGCAAGGCGGAGGAAGGGGCGGCCTACAATGAGCAGTTCTTC. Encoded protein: CASKAEEGAAYNEQFF.

CDR3 bases: TGTGCCAGTATGACTTACAGCAATCAGCCCCAGCATTTT. It is translated as CASMTYSNQPQHF. The chain carries TRBV19 and TRBJ1-5; no definite D call. CDR3 size: 13 residues. Germline CDR1 is LNHDA and CDR2 is SQIVND (reference sequence). V was cut by 7 bases and J by 1 base, with 8 bases left in between.

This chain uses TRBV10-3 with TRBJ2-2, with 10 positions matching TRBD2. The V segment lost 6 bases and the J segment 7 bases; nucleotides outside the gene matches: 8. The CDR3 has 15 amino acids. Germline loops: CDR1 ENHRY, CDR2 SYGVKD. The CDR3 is CAIRDSGRRGGELFF. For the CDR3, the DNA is TGTGCCATCAGAGATAGCGGGAGGCGGGGCGGGGAGCTGTTTTTT.

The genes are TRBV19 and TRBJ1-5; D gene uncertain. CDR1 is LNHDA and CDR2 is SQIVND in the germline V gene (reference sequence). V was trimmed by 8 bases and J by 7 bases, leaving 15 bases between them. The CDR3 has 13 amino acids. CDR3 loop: CASRGSGVQPQHF. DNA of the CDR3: TGTGCCAGTCGTGGCTCGGGAGTCCAGCCCCAGCATTTT.

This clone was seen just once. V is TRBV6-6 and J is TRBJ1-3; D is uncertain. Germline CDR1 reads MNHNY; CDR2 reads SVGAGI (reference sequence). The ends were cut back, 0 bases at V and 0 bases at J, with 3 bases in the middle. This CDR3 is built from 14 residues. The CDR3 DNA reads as TGTGCCAGCAGTTACTCGGCCTCTGGAAACACCATATATTTT. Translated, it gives CASSYSASGNTIYF.

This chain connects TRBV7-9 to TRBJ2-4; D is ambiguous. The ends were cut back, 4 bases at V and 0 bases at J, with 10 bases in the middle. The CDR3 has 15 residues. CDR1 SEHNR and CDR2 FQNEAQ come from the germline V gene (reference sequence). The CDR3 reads CASSSRTPAKNIQYF. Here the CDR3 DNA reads TGTGCCAGCAGCTCACGGACCCCAGCCAAAAACATTCAGTACTTC.

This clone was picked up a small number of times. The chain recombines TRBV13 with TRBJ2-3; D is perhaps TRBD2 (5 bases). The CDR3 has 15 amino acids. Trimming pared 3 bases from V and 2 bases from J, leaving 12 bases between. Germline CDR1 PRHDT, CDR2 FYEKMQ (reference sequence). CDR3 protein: CASSFPSGSTDTQYF. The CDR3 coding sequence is TGTGCCAGCAGCTTTCCGAGCGGATCCACAGATACGCAGTATTTT.

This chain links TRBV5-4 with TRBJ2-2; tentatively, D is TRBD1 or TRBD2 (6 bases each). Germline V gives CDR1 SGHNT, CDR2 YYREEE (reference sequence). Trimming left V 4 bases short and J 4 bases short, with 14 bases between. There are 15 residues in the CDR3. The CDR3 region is CASSTGAPGTGELFF. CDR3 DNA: TGTGCCAGCAGCACGGGGGCCCCGGGCACCGGGGAGCTGTTTTTT.

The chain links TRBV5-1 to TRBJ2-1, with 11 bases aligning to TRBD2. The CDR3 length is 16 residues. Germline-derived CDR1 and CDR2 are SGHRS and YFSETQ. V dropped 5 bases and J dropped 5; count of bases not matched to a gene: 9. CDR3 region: CASSNIAGGWDNEQFF. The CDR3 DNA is TGCGCCAGCAGTAATATAGCGGGAGGGTGGGACAATGAGCAGTTCTTC.

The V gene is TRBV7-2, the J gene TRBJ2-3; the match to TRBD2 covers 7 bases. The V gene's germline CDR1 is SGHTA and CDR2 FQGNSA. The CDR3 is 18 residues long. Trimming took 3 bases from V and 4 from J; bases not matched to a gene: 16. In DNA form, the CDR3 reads TGTGCCAGCAGCTTTAACCCCACTAGCGTTGTTTTGCCAGATACGCAGTATTTT. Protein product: CASSFNPTSVVLPDTQYF.

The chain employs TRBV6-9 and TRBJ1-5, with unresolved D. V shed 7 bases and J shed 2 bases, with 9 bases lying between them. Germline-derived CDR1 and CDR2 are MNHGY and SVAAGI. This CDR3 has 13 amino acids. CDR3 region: CASNPRCNQPQHF. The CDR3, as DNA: TGTGCCAGCAACCCCAGGTGCAATCAGCCCCAGCATTTT.

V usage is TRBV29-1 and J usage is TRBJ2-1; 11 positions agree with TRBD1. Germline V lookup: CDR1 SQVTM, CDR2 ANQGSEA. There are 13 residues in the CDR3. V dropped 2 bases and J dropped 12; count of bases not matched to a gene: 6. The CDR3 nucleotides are TGCAGCGTTGAAATGGGACAGGGGGGGAGGCAGTTCTTC. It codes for CSVEMGQGGRQFF.

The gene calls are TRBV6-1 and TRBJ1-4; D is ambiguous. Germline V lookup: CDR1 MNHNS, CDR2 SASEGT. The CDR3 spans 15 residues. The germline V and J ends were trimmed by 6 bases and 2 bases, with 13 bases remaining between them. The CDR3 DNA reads TGTGCCAGCAGCGCTGACCCCCCGACTAATGAAAAACTGTTTTTT. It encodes CASSADPPTNEKLFF.

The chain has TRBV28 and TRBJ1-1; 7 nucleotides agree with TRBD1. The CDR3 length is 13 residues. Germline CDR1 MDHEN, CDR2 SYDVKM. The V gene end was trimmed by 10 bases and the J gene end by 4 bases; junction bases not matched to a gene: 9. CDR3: CATRQQGSTEAFF. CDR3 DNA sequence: TGTGCCACCAGGCAACAGGGGAGCACTGAAGCTTTCTTT.

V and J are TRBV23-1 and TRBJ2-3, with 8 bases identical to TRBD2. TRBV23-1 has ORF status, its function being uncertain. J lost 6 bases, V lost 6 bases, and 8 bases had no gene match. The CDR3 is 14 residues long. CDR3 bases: TGCGCCAGCAGCTTGAGCGGGAGAAGTGATACGCAGTATTTT. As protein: CASSLSGRSDTQYF.

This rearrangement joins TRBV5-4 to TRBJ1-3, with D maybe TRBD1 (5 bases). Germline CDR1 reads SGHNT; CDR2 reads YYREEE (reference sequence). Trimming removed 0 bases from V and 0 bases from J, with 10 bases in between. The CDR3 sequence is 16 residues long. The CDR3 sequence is CASSLGGDISGNTIYF. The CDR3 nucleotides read TGTGCCAGCAGCTTGGGGGGGGATATCTCTGGAAACACCATATATTTT.